This section outlines one T cell receptor beta chain sequence together with its context. Its antigen is not known. This sample stems from a study of multiple sclerosis patients with progressive multifocal leukoencephalopathy. Points from the study as a whole: No common TRBV or TRBJ usage or pairing appeared at PML.

This table comes from immunoSEQ multiplex PCR, and its TCRdb copy is limited to in-frame clones, with some not included. The table lists 29,000 or so clones, roughly nine tenths of them singletons. This sample's time point: about six months of natalizumab therapy. Trimming at V came to 6 bases and at J to 4 bases, leaving 7 bases not matched to a gene. Germline V gene lookup returns CDR1 MNHEY and CDR2 SMNVEV (reference sequence). The CDR3 extends over 15 amino acids. The V call is TRBV27, the J call TRBJ1-5; 9 bases are a match to TRBD1. The sequences come from PBMCs, collected from a patient treated with natalizumab. The clonotype was recovered from a human donor with multiple sclerosis. The CDR3 sequence is CASRTGTGRNQPQHF. The CDR3 nucleotides read TGTGCCAGCAGGACCGGGACAGGGAGGAATCAGCCCCAGCATTTT.